This T cell receptor beta chain comes out of a study of blood T cells in healthy people across ages. Study information: Researchers report that template switching captured about one barcoded beta molecule per two T cells.

A sample-barcoded 5' primer and a J-beta primer mix were used in a second PCR of roughly 7 to 11 cycles. TCRdb fed the 5' RACE reads into MiXCR, producing one record per CDR3 protein. The sample yields approximately 600,000 distinct CDR3 sequences, roughly 58% seen once. CDR3 length equals 11 residues. Trimming took 7 bases from V and 3 from J, leaving 9 bases between them. Per germline, CDR1 DFQATT and CDR2 SNEGSKA (reference sequence). Source material: blood. This clonotype originated in a man in his sixties in good health. The gene calls are TRBV20-1 and TRBJ1-2; D unresolved. DNA of the CDR3: TGCAGTGTGCCCCGGGACTATGGCTACACCTTC. Its translation: CSVPRDYGYTF.